This is a list of T cell receptor beta chains from one sample in a study of graft-versus-host responses after intestinal transplantation. Sequencing was performed with immunoSEQ multiplex PCR; in TCRdb, only in-frame clones are kept and a portion is missing. The sample includes fewer than 50,000 clones, roughly nine tenths of them seen just once. The sequenced sample was PBMCs, obtained 524 days after transplant. Every receptor here comes from a human patient who received an intestinal transplant, so some T cells may come from the graft donor. The CDR3 runs from the conserved cysteine through the conserved F or W. A D gene is named only where the DNA matches it firmly. Some rows have no size entry. The others give once, few or many, or a class for an expanded clone.

j_gene: TRBJ2-5; d_gene: -; v_gene: TRBV4-1; abundance: -; CDR3nt: TGCGCCAGCAGCCAAGATCAGAGGACTATCCAAGAGACCCAGTACTTC; CDR3aa: CASSQDQRTIQETQYF
j_gene: TRBJ2-3; d_gene: TRBD1; v_gene: TRBV4-3; abundance: -; CDR3nt: TGCGCCAGCAGCCAAGAGGGCAGGGGGTCGGATACGCAGTATTTT; CDR3aa: CASSQEGRGSDTQYF
j_gene: TRBJ1-2; d_gene: TRBD1; v_gene: TRBV7-9; abundance: -; CDR3nt: TGTGCCAGCAGCTTGGCAGGGGGCGCGTATGGCTACACCTTC; CDR3aa: CASSLAGGAYGYTF
j_gene: TRBJ2-7; d_gene: TRBD1; v_gene: TRBV5-1; abundance: -; CDR3nt: TGCGCCAGCAGCCAAACAGGGGGGACCGAGCAGTACTTC; CDR3aa: CASSQTGGTEQYF
j_gene: TRBJ1-2; d_gene: -; v_gene: TRBV6-5; abundance: -; CDR3nt: TGTGCCAGCAGTTACGGCGGGAGCTACACCTTC; CDR3aa: CASSYGGSYTF
j_gene: TRBJ2-2; d_gene: TRBD2; v_gene: TRBV27; abundance: -; CDR3nt: TGTGCCAGCAGCCGACTAGCGGGAAACACCGGGGAGCTGTTTTTT; CDR3aa: CASSRLAGNTGELFF
j_gene: TRBJ1-5; d_gene: TRBD1; v_gene: TRBV2; abundance: -; CDR3nt: TGTGCCAGCAGTTATCAGGGGGGAAATCAGCCCCAGCATTTT; CDR3aa: CASSYQGGNQPQHF
j_gene: TRBJ2-7; d_gene: TRBD2; v_gene: TRBV2; abundance: -; CDR3nt: TGTGCCAGCAGCCGCGAAGCGGGAGCCTCCTACGAGCAGTACTTC; CDR3aa: CASSREAGASYEQYF
j_gene: TRBJ2-1; d_gene: TRBD2; v_gene: TRBV28; abundance: -; CDR3nt: TGTGCCAGCAGTCTCGGGAGGCCCGGACTAGCGGGATGGAATGAGCAGTTCTTC; CDR3aa: CASSLGRPGLAGWNEQFF
j_gene: TRBJ2-2; d_gene: TRBD1; v_gene: TRBV9; abundance: -; CDR3nt: TGTGCCAGCACCGGTAGGACAGGTTCGAACACCGGGGAGCTGTTTTTT; CDR3aa: CASTGRTGSNTGELFF
j_gene: TRBJ2-1; d_gene: TRBD1; v_gene: TRBV19; abundance: -; CDR3nt: TGTGCCAGTAGTACCGACAGGGATCCCAATCCTCCCTTTACTAACAATGAGCAGTTCTTC; CDR3aa: CASSTDRDPNPPFTNNEQFF
j_gene: TRBJ2-5; d_gene: -; v_gene: TRBV5-1; abundance: -; CDR3nt: TGCGCCAGCAGCCTGGGTGGGGTGGGAGAGACCCAGTACTTC; CDR3aa: CASSLGGVGETQYF
j_gene: TRBJ2-1; d_gene: TRBD2; v_gene: TRBV27; abundance: -; CDR3nt: TGTGCCAGCAGTTCCACGGGGGGGAATGAGCAGTTCTTC; CDR3aa: CASSSTGGNEQFF
j_gene: TRBJ2-5; d_gene: TRBD2; v_gene: TRBV10-3; abundance: -; CDR3nt: TGTGCCATCAGGGCCACCGGGGGAGGGGAGACCCAGTACTTC; CDR3aa: CAIRATGGGETQYF
j_gene: TRBJ2-2; d_gene: TRBD2; v_gene: TRBV5-1; abundance: -; CDR3nt: TGCGCCAGCAGCCCCGAGGGACTAGCGGGAGTCACCGGGGAGCTGTTTTTT; CDR3aa: CASSPEGLAGVTGELFF
j_gene: TRBJ2-7; d_gene: TRBD2; v_gene: TRBV4-1; abundance: -; CDR3nt: TGCGCCAGCAGCCAAGAAGTCGGGGGACTAGCCTCCTACGAGCAGTACTTC; CDR3aa: CASSQEVGGLASYEQYF
j_gene: TRBJ1-5; d_gene: -; v_gene: TRBV4-1; abundance: -; CDR3nt: TGCGCCAGCAGCCCCAGTAGGGATCAGCCCCAGCATTTT; CDR3aa: CASSPSRDQPQHF
j_gene: TRBJ2-7; d_gene: -; v_gene: TRBV5-1; abundance: -; CDR3nt: TGCGCCAGCAGCTTGGACAACTACGAGCAGTACTTC; CDR3aa: CASSLDNYEQYF
j_gene: TRBJ2-7; d_gene: TRBD1; v_gene: TRBV7-9; abundance: few; CDR3nt: TGTGCCAGCAGCTTGTTCACAGACAGGGGAACCGAGCAGTACTTC; CDR3aa: CASSLFTDRGTEQYF
j_gene: TRBJ2-3; d_gene: TRBD2; v_gene: TRBV5-1; abundance: -; CDR3nt: TGCGCCAGCACCTCTAGCGGGAGGAGGGAAGATACGCAGTATTTT; CDR3aa: CASTSSGRREDTQYF
j_gene: TRBJ1-2; d_gene: -; v_gene: TRBV27; abundance: -; CDR3nt: TGTGCCAGCAGTCCCTTCGGGGGGCAACCCGCTAACTATGGCTACACCTTC; CDR3aa: CASSPFGGQPANYGYTF
j_gene: TRBJ2-1; d_gene: -; v_gene: TRBV7-2; abundance: -; CDR3nt: TGTGCCAGCAGCTTAGTAGACGGGGGTGAGCAGTTCTTC; CDR3aa: CASSLVDGGEQFF
j_gene: TRBJ2-1; d_gene: -; v_gene: TRBV4-1; abundance: -; CDR3nt: TGCGCCAGCAGTCGTTGGGAGAGGCGTGACTCCTACAATGAGCAGTTCTTC; CDR3aa: CASSRWERRDSYNEQFF
j_gene: TRBJ2-5; d_gene: TRBD2; v_gene: TRBV5-1; abundance: -; CDR3nt: TGCGCCAGCAGCTTGGGACTAGCGGGCGTCCAAGAGACCCAGTACTTC; CDR3aa: CASSLGLAGVQETQYF
j_gene: TRBJ2-7; d_gene: -; v_gene: TRBV5-1; abundance: few; CDR3nt: TGCGCCAGCAGCGTGACCAGCTCCTACGAGCAGTACTTC; CDR3aa: CASSVTSSYEQYF
j_gene: TRBJ2-4; d_gene: -; v_gene: TRBV19; abundance: once; CDR3nt: TGTGCCAGTAGTATGGGTGCACTAGCCAAAAACATTCAGTACTTC; CDR3aa: CASSMGALAKNIQYF
j_gene: TRBJ2-7; d_gene: TRBD2; v_gene: TRBV7-2; abundance: -; CDR3nt: TGTGCCAGCAGCTTAGCTAGCGGGAGGTACGAGCAGTACTTC; CDR3aa: CASSLASGRYEQYF
j_gene: TRBJ2-1; d_gene: TRBD2; v_gene: TRBV9; abundance: once; CDR3nt: TGTGCCAGCAGCGAGCGGACTAGCGGCTACTACAATGAGCAGTTCTTC; CDR3aa: CASSERTSGYYNEQFF
j_gene: TRBJ2-1; d_gene: -; v_gene: TRBV27; abundance: -; CDR3nt: TGTGCCAGCAGTTTCGCCGGGACGGACTACAATGAGCAGTTCTTC; CDR3aa: CASSFAGTDYNEQFF
j_gene: TRBJ2-7; d_gene: -; v_gene: TRBV6-5; abundance: -; CDR3nt: TGTGCCAGCAGTTACTCCGACGAGGGGGAGGCCTACGAGCAGTACTTC; CDR3aa: CASSYSDEGEAYEQYF
j_gene: TRBJ1-5; d_gene: TRBD1; v_gene: TRBV5-5; abundance: -; CDR3nt: TGTGCCAGCAGCCCCGGGACAGGGGGGGCTCAGCCCCAGCATTTT; CDR3aa: CASSPGTGGAQPQHF
j_gene: TRBJ2-1; d_gene: -; v_gene: TRBV28; abundance: -; CDR3nt: TGTGCCAGCAAGGGGGGGGACACCCGGGGTGATGAGCAGTTCTTC; CDR3aa: CASKGGDTRGDEQFF
j_gene: TRBJ2-7; d_gene: -; v_gene: TRBV27; abundance: few; CDR3nt: TGTGCCAGCACCTCCAGGTGGGTACGAGACTTCGCCTACGAGCAGTACTTC; CDR3aa: CASTSRWVRDFAYEQYF
j_gene: TRBJ2-5; d_gene: TRBD1; v_gene: TRBV4-1; abundance: -; CDR3nt: TGCGCCAGCAGCCAGGACAGGGGGCGGGAGACCCAGTACTTC; CDR3aa: CASSQDRGRETQYF
j_gene: TRBJ2-7; d_gene: -; v_gene: TRBV5-1; abundance: -; CDR3nt: TGCGCCAGCAGCTTGGGAGTGGACTACGAGCAGTACTTC; CDR3aa: CASSLGVDYEQYF
j_gene: TRBJ2-7; d_gene: -; v_gene: TRBV28; abundance: -; CDR3nt: TGTGCCTCCAGGTCCAGCTCCTACGAGCAGTACTTC; CDR3aa: CASRSSSYEQYF
j_gene: TRBJ2-7; d_gene: -; v_gene: TRBV7-2; abundance: -; CDR3nt: TGTGCCAGCAGCTTAGAACTCCTCTCCTACGAGCAGTACTTC; CDR3aa: CASSLELLSYEQYF
j_gene: TRBJ1-3; d_gene: TRBD1; v_gene: TRBV18; abundance: -; CDR3nt: TGTGCCAGCTCATCGAATATCCGGGACAGGGAAAACACCATATATTTT; CDR3aa: CASSSNIRDRENTIYF
j_gene: TRBJ2-7; d_gene: TRBD2; v_gene: TRBV9; abundance: once; CDR3nt: TGTGCCAGCAGTTTCGGCGGGGGTACATACGAGCAGTACTTC; CDR3aa: CASSFGGGTYEQYF
j_gene: TRBJ2-3; d_gene: -; v_gene: TRBV4-1; abundance: -; CDR3nt: TGCGCCAGCAGCCAACTAGAGGATACGCAGTATTTT; CDR3aa: CASSQLEDTQYF
j_gene: TRBJ2-1; d_gene: -; v_gene: TRBV5-1; abundance: -; CDR3nt: TGCGCCAGCAGAAGGGTGTTGGAATCCGATGAGCAGTTCTTC; CDR3aa: CASRRVLESDEQFF
j_gene: TRBJ2-7; d_gene: -; v_gene: TRBV25-1; abundance: -; CDR3nt: TGTGCCAGCAGTGATTCGGAAGACTACGAGCAGTACTTC; CDR3aa: CASSDSEDYEQYF
j_gene: TRBJ2-3; d_gene: -; v_gene: TRBV6-1; abundance: -; CDR3nt: TGTGCCAGCAGCCCCGGACTCCCCCACGTTGCGCAGTATTTT; CDR3aa: CASSPGLPHVAQYF
j_gene: TRBJ2-1; d_gene: TRBD2; v_gene: TRBV30; abundance: -; CDR3nt: TGTGCCTGGAACCGGGGACTAGCGGAGCAGTTCTTC; CDR3aa: CAWNRGLAEQFF
j_gene: TRBJ2-4; d_gene: -; v_gene: TRBV7-9; abundance: -; CDR3nt: TGTGCCAGCAGCTTTCAGGGAGAGGCCAAAAACATTCAGTACTTC; CDR3aa: CASSFQGEAKNIQYF
j_gene: TRBJ2-3; d_gene: TRBD1; v_gene: TRBV7-9; abundance: -; CDR3nt: TGTGCCAGCAGCTTCAGGGGGCGGCCCCTGGTAGATACGCAGTATTTT; CDR3aa: CASSFRGRPLVDTQYF
j_gene: TRBJ2-7; d_gene: -; v_gene: TRBV7-2; abundance: -; CDR3nt: TGTGCCAGCAGCTTAGTTGGGGGGTCCTACGAGCAGTACTTC; CDR3aa: CASSLVGGSYEQYF
j_gene: TRBJ2-1; d_gene: TRBD2; v_gene: TRBV5-1; abundance: -; CDR3nt: TGCGCCAGCAGCTTGGGCGCGGGACTAGCGTACAATGAGCAGTTCTTC; CDR3aa: CASSLGAGLAYNEQFF